This TCR beta chain is from a study of coeliac disease. The wider study: High-resolution HLA typing was lacking; TRBV7-2 bias was queried instead. Points from the study as a whole: Few TRB amino acid sequences were shared between samples; most were unique. Lower clonality than controls marked TRB and TRG repertoires from active celiac intraepithelial and lamina propria samples.

Sequencing used immunoSEQ multiplex PCR; TCRdb keeps in-frame clones, though not all of them. The table shows some 970 clones, with 55% to 75% occurring only once. As concerns this clone: Its matching antigen is unknown. One end of the junction fails to match germline, which may point to a read error.

The CDR3 covers 16 residues. CDR1 is LNHNV, CDR2 YYDKDF, per germline (reference sequence). The receptor was isolated from a human donor without celiac disease. The V and J genes are TRBV15 and TRBJ2-1, with D possibly being TRBD1 (6 bases). The sample comprised intraepithelial lymphocytes from the gut. In DNA, the CDR3 is TGTGCCACCAGAACCCTGGACAGACACCGAAACAATGAGCGGTTCTTC. It is translated as CATRTLDRHRNNERFF. The whole variable domain, remainder taken from reference TRBV15 and TRBJ2-1, is DAMVIQNPRYQVTQFGKPVTLSCSQTLNHNVMYWYQQKSSQAPKLLFHYYDKDFNNEADTPDNFQSRRPNTSFCFLDIRSPGLGDTAMYLCATRTLDRHRNNERFFGPGTRLTVL.